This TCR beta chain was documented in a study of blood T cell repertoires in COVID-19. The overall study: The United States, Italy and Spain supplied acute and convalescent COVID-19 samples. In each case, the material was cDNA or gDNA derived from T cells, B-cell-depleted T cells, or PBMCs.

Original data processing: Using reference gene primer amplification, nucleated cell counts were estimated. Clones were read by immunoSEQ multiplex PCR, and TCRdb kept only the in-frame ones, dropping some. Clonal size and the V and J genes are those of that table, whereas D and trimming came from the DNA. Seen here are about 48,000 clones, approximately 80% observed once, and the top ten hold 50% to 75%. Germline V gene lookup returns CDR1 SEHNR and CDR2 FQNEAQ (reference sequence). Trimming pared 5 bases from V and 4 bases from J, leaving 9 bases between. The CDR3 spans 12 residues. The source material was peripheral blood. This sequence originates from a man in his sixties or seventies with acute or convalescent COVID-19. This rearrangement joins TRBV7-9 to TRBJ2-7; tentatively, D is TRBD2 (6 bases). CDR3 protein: CASSAREYEQYF. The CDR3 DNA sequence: TGTGCCAGCAGCGCCCGGGAGTACGAGCAGTACTTC.